This TCR beta chain was sequenced in a study of CD8+ T cells in alopecia areata. Study at large: It was oral tofacitinib, at 5 to 10 mg twice daily, that treated patients received.

Comments on this clone: Its antigen is still unknown.

Once RNA had been extracted, it was reverse transcribed into cDNA to act as the sequencing template. Here immunoSEQ multiplex PCR was the method, and the copy in TCRdb shows in-frame clones only, minus some. The sample has over 150,000 clones, about 60% seen once; the top ten hold approximately 14%. Study-wide points: Mice showed TCR sharing more clearly than patients did, possibly owing to HLA. Persistence during tofacitinib was seen for many expanded lesional clones in scalp and blood.

Trimming cost V 1 base and J 5 bases, with 12 bases left between them. The germline gives CDR1 GTSNPN, CDR2 SVGIG (reference sequence). CDR3 size: 15 residues. Treatment given: oral pan-JAK inhibitor, 5-10 mg twice daily. The V and J genes are TRBV30 and TRBJ1-6; the D gene is possibly TRBD1 (6 bases). The sequence was obtained from a human donor with alopecia areata. The sequenced sample was CD4+ T cells sorted from blood, obtained at week 24, from a patient treated with tofacitinib. The CDR3 region has the DNA TGTGCCTGGAGTGCTCAGAGGGGGAATAATTCACCCCTCCACTTT. Translated, it gives CAWSAQRGNNSPLHF.